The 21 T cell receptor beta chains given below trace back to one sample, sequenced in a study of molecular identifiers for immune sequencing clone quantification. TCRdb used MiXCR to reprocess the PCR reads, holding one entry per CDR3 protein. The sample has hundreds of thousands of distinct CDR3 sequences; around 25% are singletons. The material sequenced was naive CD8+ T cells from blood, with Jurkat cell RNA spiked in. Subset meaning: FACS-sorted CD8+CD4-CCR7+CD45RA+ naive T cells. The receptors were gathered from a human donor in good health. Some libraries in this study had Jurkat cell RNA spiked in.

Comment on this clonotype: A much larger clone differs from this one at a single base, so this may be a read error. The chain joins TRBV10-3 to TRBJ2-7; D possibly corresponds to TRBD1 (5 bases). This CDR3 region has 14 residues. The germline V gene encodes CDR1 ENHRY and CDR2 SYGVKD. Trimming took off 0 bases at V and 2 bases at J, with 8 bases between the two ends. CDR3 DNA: TGTGCCATCAGTGAGTCTTACAGGACCTACGAGCAGTACTTC. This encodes CAISESYRTYEQYF.

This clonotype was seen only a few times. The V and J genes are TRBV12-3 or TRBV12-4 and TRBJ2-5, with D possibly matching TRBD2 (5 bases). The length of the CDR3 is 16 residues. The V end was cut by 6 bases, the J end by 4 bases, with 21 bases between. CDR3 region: CASSVHPPGVGETQYF. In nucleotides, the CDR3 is TGTGCCAGCAGCGTTCACCCGCCCGGGGTTGGAGAGACCCAGTACTTC.

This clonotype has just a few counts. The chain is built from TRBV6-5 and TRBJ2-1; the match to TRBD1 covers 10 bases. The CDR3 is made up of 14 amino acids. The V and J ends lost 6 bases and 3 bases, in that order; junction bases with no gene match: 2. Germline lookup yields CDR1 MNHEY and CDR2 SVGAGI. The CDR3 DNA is TGTGCCAGCAGGGACAGGGGGGGCTACAATGAGCAGTTCTTC. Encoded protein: CASRDRGGYNEQFF.

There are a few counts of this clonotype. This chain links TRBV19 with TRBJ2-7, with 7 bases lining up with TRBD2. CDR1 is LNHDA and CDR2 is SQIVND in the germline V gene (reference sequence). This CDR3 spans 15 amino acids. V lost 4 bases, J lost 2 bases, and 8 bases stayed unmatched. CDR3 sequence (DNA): TGTGCCAGTAGTAGGGGAGGGACTACGACCTACGAGCAGTACTTC. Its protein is CASSRGGTTTYEQYF.

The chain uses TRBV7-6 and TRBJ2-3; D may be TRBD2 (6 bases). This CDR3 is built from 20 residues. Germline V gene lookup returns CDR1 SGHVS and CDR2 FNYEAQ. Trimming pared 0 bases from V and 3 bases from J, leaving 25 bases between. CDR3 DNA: TGTGCCAGCAGCTTAGCCCTACTGGAGGGTATAACGGAGTCTACAGATACGCAGTATTTT. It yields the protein CASSLALLEGITESTDTQYF.

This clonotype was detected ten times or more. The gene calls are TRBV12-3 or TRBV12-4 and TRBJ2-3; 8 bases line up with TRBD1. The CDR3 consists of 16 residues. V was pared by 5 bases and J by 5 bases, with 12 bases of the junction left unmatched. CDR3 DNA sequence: TGTGCCAGCAGTCACCCAGTACAGGGGGATTTAGATACGCAGTATTTT. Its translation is CASSHPVQGDLDTQYF.

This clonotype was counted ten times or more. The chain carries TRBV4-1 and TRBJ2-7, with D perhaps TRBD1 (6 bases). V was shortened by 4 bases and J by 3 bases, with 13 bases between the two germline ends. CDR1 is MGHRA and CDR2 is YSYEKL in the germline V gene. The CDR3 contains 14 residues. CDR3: CASSPSRGYYEQYF. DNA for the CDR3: TGCGCCAGCAGCCCATCCAGGGGATACTACGAGCAGTACTTC.

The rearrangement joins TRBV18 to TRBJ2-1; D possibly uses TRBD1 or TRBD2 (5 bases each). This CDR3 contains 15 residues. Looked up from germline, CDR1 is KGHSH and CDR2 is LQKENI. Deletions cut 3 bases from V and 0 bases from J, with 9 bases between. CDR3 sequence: CASSPHGGSYNEQFF. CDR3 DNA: TGTGCCAGCTCACCCCATGGGGGCTCCTACAATGAGCAGTTCTTC.

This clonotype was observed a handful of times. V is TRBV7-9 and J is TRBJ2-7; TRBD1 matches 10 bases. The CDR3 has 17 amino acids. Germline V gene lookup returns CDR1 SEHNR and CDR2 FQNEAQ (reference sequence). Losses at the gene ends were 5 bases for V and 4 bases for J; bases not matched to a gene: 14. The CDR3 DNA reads TGTGCCAGCAGCCCGACCCTTGGGGGACAGGGGCCGTACGAGCAGTACTTC. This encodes CASSPTLGGQGPYEQYF.

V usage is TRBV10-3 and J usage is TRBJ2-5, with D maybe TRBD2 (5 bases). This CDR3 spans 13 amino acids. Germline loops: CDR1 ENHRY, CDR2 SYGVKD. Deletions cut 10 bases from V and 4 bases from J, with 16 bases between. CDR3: CATREGSRETQYF. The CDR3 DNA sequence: TGTGCCACTCGAGAGGGCAGCCGAGAGACCCAGTACTTC.

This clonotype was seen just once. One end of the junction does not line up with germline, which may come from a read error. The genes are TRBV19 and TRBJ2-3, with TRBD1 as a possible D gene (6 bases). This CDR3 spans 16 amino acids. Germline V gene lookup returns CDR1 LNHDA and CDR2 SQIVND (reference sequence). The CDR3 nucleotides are TGTGCCAGTAGTCTTCATGTGGGGGCCCGCACAAATACGCAGTATTTT. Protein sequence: CASSLHVGARTNTQYF. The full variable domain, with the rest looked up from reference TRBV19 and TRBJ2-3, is DGGITQSPKYLFRKEGQNVTLSCEQNLNHDAMYWYRQDPGQGLRLIYYSQIVNDFQKGDIAEGYSVSREKKESFPLTVTSAQKNPTAFYLCASSLHVGARTNTQYFGPGTRLTVL.

The CDR3 region is CSARDVGSFYEQYF. CDR3 sequence (DNA): TGCAGTGCTAGGGACGTCGGGAGCTTCTACGAGCAGTACTTC. V usage is TRBV20-1 and J usage is TRBJ2-7; D is possibly TRBD2 (6 bases). The V end was cut by 3 bases, the J end by 3 bases, with 15 bases between. This CDR3 spans 14 amino acids. CDR1 and CDR2 from the germline V gene are DFQATT and SNEGSKA (reference sequence).

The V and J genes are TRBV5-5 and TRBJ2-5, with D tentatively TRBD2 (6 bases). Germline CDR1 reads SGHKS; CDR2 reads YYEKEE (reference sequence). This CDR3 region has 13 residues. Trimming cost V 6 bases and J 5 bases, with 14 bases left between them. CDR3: CASNPGSGETQYF. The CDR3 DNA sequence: TGTGCCAGCAATCCGGGAAGCGGGGAGACCCAGTACTTC.

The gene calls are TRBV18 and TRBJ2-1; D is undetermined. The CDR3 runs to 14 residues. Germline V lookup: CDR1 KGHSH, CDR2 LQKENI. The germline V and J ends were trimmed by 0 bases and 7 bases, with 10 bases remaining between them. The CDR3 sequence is CASSPPFPKNEQFF. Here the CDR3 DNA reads TGTGCCAGCTCACCACCTTTTCCAAAGAATGAGCAGTTCTTC.

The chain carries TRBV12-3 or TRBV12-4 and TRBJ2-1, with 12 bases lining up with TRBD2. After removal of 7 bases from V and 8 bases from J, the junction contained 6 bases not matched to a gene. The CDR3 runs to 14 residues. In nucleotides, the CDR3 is TGTGCCAGCAAAGGGACTAGCGGGTACGATGAGCAGTTCTTC. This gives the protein CASKGTSGYDEQFF.

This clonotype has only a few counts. As DNA, the CDR3 is TGCGCCAGCCGTCGCGAGGGGACACTCAATCAGCCCCAGCATTTT. Translation gives CASRREGTLNQPQHF. This sequence joins TRBV4-1 and TRBJ1-5; tentative D call: TRBD1 (6 bases). The CDR3 consists of 15 residues. Trimming cost V 8 bases and J 3 bases, with 17 bases left between them. CDR1 MGHRA and CDR2 YSYEKL come from the germline V gene.

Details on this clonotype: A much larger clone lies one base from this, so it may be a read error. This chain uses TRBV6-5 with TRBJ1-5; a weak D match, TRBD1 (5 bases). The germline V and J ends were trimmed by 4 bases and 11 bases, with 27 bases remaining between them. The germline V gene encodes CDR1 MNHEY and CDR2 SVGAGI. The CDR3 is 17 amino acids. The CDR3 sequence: CASSSNSWTSGVGAQHF. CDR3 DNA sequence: TGTGCCAGCAGTTCCAACTCCTGGACATCGGGGGTCGGGGCCCAGCATTTT.

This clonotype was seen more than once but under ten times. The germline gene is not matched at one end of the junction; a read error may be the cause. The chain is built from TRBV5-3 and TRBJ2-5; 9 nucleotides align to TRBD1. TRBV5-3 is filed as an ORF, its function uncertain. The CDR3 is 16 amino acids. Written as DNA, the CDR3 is TGTGCCAGCAGCTTGGCCGTGGGACAGGGTCCAGAGACCCAGTACTTC. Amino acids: CASSLAVGQGPETQYF.

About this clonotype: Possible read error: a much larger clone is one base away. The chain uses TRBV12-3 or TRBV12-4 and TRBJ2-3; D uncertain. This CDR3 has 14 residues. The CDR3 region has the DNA TGTACCAGCCGCCGAGACTCCAACACAGATACGCAGTATTTT. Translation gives CTSRRDSNTDTQYF.

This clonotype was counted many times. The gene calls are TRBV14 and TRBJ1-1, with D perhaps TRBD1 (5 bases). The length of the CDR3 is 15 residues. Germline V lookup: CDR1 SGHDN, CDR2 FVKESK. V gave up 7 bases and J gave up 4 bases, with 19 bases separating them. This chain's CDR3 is CASNQITGPGTEAFF. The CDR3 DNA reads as TGTGCCAGCAACCAGATAACGGGGCCGGGCACTGAAGCTTTCTTT.

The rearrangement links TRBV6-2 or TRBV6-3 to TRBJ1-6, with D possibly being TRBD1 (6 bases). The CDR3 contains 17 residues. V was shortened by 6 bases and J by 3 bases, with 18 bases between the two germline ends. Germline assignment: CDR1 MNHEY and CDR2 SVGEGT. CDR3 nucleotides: TGTGCCAGCAGAGAACGCAGGGGATCAAGCTATAATTCACCCCTCCACTTT. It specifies CASRERRGSSYNSPLHF.